The rows below give T cell receptor beta chains drawn from one sample of a study of beta chain features in type 1 diabetes. Profiling relied on immunoSEQ multiplex PCR, and the TCRdb table lists in-frame clones only, not all of them. In the table there are 900,000 or so clones, about a sixth of which are singletons. Source material: naive CD4+ T cells from blood. The origin of the receptors is a young woman in good health. Each CDR3 is given with its conserved first and last residue. D genes are given only for firm matches. Clone size is not always given. Where it is, it says once, few, many or a class for expanded clones.

D gene	V gene	clone size	J gene	CDR3 protein	CDR3 DNA
NA	TRBV4-1	NA	TRBJ1-2	CASSHRFIRAEDYTF	TGCGCCAGCAGCCACCGATTCATAAGGGCAGAGGACTACACCTTC
NA	TRBV11-2	few	TRBJ2-1	CASSFSGSSYNEQFF	TGTGCCAGCAGCTTTAGCGGCAGCTCCTACAATGAGCAGTTCTTC
NA	TRBV9	few	TRBJ2-7	CASSPNNRVDYEQYF	TGTGCCAGCAGTCCTAACAACAGGGTTGACTACGAGCAGTACTTC
TRBD1	TRBV5-1	few	TRBJ1-1	CASSLFGGGNRAFF	TGCGCCAGCAGCTTGTTTGGAGGGGGCAATCGAGCTTTCTTT
NA	TRBV20-1	few	TRBJ1-1	CSARSKAFF	TGCAGTGCTAGGTCCAAGGCTTTCTTT
TRBD2	TRBV10-3	few	TRBJ2-1	CAITSGLGSGRASYNEQFF	TGTGCCATCACCTCAGGATTAGGTAGCGGGAGGGCATCCTACAATGAGCAGTTCTTC
NA	TRBV9	few	TRBJ2-2	CASSETSRNTGELFF	TGTGCCAGCAGCGAAACTAGCAGGAACACCGGGGAGCTGTTTTTT
TRBD1	TRBV7-9	NA	TRBJ2-1	CAMMGQGLSEQFF	TGTGCTATGATGGGACAGGGTTTAAGTGAGCAGTTCTTC
NA	TRBV19	NA	TRBJ2-7	CASSFSVTGYEQYF	TGTGCCAGTAGTTTTTCGGTGACGGGCTACGAGCAGTACTTC
NA	TRBV20-1	NA	TRBJ2-5	CSSEGGGQYF	TGCAGTTCCGAGGGGGGAGGCCAGTACTTC
NA	TRBV13	many	TRBJ2-7	CASSFRDHSYEQYF	TGTGCCAGCAGCTTTCGTGACCACTCCTACGAGCAGTACTTC
NA	TRBV6-1	NA	TRBJ1-2	CASSEPDGYTF	TGTGCCAGCAGTGAGCCCGATGGCTACACCTTC
NA	TRBV6-5	NA	TRBJ2-7	CASSYGVDRGDYEQYF	TGTGCCAGCAGTTACGGGGTAGACAGAGGGGACTACGAGCAGTACTTC
NA	TRBV7-9	NA	TRBJ2-3	CASSFRVYTDTQYF	TGTGCCAGCAGCTTTAGGGTCTACACAGATACGCAGTATTTT
TRBD1	TRBV7-2	NA	TRBJ2-7	CASSLKGQVLEQYF	TGTGCCAGCAGCTTAAAAGGACAGGTCCTCGAGCAGTACTTC
NA	TRBV6-6	few	TRBJ1-2	CATAMLGNPGHYGYTF	TGTGCCACGGCGATGTTGGGGAACCCAGGCCATTATGGCTACACCTTC
NA	TRBV2	NA	TRBJ1-5	CASRLLQVHQPQHF	TGTGCCAGCAGATTATTACAGGTACATCAGCCCCAGCATTTT
NA	TRBV15	NA	TRBJ1-5	CATSRGRPPEPQHF	TGTGCCACCAGCAGAGGTAGACCCCCCGAGCCCCAGCATTTT
NA	TRBV10-3	NA	TRBJ2-1	CAIKTGYNEQFF	TGTGCCATCAAAACAGGCTACAATGAGCAGTTCTTC
NA	TRBV7-9	few	TRBJ2-3	CASSLLRDDTSTDTQYF	TGTGCCAGCAGCCTACTCCGGGACGACACTAGCACAGATACGCAGTATTTT
NA	TRBV11-3	NA	TRBJ2-5	CASSPGLRETQYF	TGTGCCAGCAGCCCGGGGCTCCGGGAGACCCAGTACTTC
NA	TRBV18	few	TRBJ2-2	CASSPPNGGNTGELFF	TGTGCCAGCTCACCACCGAACGGGGGGAACACCGGGGAGCTGTTTTTT
NA	TRBV11-3	few	TRBJ1-2	CASSLTRGNGYTF	TGTGCCAGCAGCCTCACGAGGGGCAATGGCTACACCTTC
NA	TRBV11-2	NA	TRBJ1-3	CASSLGGYSGNTIYF	TGTGCCAGCAGCTTAGGGGGGTACTCTGGAAACACCATATATTTT
NA	TRBV28	few	TRBJ2-1	CASRHTGAKSSYNEQFF	TGTGCCAGCAGACACACCGGGGCCAAGAGCTCCTACAATGAGCAGTTCTTC